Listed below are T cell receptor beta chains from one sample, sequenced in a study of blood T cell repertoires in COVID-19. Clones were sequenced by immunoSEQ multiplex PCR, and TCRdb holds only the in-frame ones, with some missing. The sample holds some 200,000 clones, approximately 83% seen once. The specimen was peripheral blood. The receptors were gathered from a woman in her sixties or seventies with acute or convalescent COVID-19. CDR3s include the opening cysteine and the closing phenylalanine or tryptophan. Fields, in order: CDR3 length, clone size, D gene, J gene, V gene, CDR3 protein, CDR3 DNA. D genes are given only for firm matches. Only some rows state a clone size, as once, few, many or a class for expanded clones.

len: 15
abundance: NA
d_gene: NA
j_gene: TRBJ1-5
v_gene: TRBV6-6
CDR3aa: CASRGTGSSNQPQHF
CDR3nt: TGTGCCAGCAGGGGCACAGGGAGTAGCAATCAGCCCCAGCATTTT

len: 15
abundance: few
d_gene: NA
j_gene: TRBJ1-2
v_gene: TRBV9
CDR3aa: CASSATAAPHYGYTF
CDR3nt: TGTGCCAGCAGCGCGACAGCCGCCCCTCACTATGGCTACACCTTC

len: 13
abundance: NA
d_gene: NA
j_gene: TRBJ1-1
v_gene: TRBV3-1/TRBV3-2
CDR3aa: CASSPTTNTEAFF
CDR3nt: TGTGCCAGCAGTCCAACAACCAACACTGAAGCTTTCTTT

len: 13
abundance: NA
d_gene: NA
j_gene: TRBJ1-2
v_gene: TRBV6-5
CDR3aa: CASSYTQGYGYTF
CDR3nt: TGTGCCAGCAGTTACACGCAGGGCTATGGCTACACCTTC

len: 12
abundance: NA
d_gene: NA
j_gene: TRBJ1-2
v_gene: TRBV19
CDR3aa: CASSTVSYGYTF
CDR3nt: TGTGCCAGTAGTACGGTGAGCTATGGCTACACCTTC

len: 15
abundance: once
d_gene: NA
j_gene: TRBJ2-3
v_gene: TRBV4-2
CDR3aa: CASSQTEISTDTQYF
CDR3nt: TGTGCCAGCAGCCAGACTGAGATCAGCACAGATACGCAGTATTTT

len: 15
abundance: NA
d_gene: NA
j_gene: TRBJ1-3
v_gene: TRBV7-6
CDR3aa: CASSPRSGYGNTIYF
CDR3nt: TGTGCCAGCAGCCCCCGCTCAGGGTACGGAAACACCATATATTTT

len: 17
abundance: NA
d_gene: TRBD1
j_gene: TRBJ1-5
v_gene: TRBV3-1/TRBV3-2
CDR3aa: CASSPFPSTGGSQPQHF
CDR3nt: TGTGCCAGCAGCCCCTTCCCATCGACAGGGGGTTCTCAGCCCCAGCATTTT

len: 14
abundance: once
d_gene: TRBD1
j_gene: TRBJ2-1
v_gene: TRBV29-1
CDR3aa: CSVDGTGAANEQFF
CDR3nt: TGCAGCGTCGACGGGACAGGGGCTGCCAATGAGCAGTTCTTC

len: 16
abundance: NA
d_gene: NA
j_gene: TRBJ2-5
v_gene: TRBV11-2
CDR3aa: CASSTTAAVSRETQYF
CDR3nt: TGTGCCAGCAGCACGACGGCGGCGGTTTCCCGAGAGACCCAGTACTTC

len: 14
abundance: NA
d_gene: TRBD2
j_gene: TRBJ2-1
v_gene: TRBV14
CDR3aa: CASSQGLASNEQFF
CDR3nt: TGTGCCAGCAGCCAAGGACTAGCTTCGAACGAGCAGTTCTTC

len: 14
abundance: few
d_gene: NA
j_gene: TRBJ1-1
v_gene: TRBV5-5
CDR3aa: CASSSQVSGAEAFF
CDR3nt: TGTGCCAGCAGCTCTCAAGTCTCCGGGGCTGAAGCTTTCTTT

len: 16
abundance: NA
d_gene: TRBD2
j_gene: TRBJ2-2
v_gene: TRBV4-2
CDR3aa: CASSHLFGGGTGELFF
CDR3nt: TGTGCCAGCAGCCACCTTTTCGGGGGGGGCACCGGGGAGCTGTTTTTT

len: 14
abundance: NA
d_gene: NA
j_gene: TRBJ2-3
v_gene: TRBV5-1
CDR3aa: CASSFQGRESTQYF
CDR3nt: TGCGCCAGCAGCTTTCAGGGTCGAGAGAGTACGCAGTATTTT

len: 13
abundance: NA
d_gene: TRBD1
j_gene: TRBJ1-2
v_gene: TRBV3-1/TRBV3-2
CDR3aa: CASSPGQDYGYTF
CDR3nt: TGTGCCAGCAGCCCGGGACAGGACTATGGCTACACCTTC

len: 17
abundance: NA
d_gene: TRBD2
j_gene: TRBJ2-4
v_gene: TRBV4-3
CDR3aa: CASSQDRGGASRNIQYF
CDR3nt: TGCGCCAGCAGCCAAGATCGGGGGGGGGCCTCTAGAAACATTCAGTACTTC

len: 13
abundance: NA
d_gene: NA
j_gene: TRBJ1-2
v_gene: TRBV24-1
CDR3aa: CATSDSDFYGYTF
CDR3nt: TGTGCCACCAGTGATTCAGACTTCTATGGCTACACCTTC

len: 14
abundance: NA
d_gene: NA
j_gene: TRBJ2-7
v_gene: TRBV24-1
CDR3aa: CATSDAGTFQEQYF
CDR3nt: TGTGCCACCAGTGATGCCGGGACATTTCAAGAGCAGTACTTC

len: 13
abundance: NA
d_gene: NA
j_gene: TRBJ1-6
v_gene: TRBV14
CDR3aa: CASSLRKGAPLHF
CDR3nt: TGTGCCAGCAGCCTAAGAAAGGGGGCACCCCTCCACTTT

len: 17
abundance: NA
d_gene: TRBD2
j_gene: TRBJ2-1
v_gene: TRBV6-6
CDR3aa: CASSPGLAGGTGYEQFF
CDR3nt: TGTGCCAGCAGTCCTGGGCTAGCGGGGGGCACAGGGTATGAGCAGTTCTTC

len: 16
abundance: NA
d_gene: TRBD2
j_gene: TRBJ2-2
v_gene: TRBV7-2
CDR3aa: CASSSLSGGLTGELFF
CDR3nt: TGTGCCAGCAGCTCCCTTAGCGGGGGGCTCACCGGGGAGCTGTTTTTT

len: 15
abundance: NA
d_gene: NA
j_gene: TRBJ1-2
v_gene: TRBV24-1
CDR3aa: CATSGGSLTNYGYTF
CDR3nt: TGTGCCACCAGTGGTGGCTCCCTGACTAACTATGGCTACACCTTC

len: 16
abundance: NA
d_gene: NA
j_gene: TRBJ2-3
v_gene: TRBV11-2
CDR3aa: CASSSRDYSSTDTQYF
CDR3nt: TGTGCCAGCAGCTCCCGTGACTATTCTAGCACAGATACGCAGTATTTT

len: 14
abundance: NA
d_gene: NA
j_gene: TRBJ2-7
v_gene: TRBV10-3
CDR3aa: CAISPTGSGGEQYF
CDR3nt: TGTGCCATCAGCCCGACAGGGTCCGGGGGCGAGCAGTACTTC

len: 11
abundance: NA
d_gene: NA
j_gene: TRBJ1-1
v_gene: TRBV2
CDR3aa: CASGRNTEAFF
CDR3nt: TGTGCCAGCGGGAGAAACACTGAAGCTTTCTTT

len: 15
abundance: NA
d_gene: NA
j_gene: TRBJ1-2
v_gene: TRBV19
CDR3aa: CASSTGGPANYGYTF
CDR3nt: TGTGCCAGTTCAACTGGAGGGCCAGCTAACTATGGCTACACCTTC

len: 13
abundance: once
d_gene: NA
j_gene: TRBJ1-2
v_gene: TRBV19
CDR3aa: CASSIGRNYGYTF
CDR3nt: TGTGCCAGTAGTATTGGCAGGAACTATGGCTACACCTTC

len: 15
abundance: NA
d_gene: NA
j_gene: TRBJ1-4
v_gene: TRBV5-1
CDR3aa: CASSSTGPPNEKLFF
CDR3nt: TGCGCCAGCAGCTCTACAGGGCCCCCAAATGAAAAACTGTTTTTT

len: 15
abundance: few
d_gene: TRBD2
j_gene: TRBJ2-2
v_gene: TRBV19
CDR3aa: CASSIAGGPGGELFF
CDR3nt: TGTGCCAGTAGTATAGCGGGGGGGCCCGGCGGGGAGCTGTTTTTT

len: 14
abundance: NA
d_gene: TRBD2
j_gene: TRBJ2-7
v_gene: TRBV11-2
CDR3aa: CASSLDRLAYEQYF
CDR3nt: TGTGCCAGCAGCTTAGACAGACTAGCGTACGAGCAGTACTTC

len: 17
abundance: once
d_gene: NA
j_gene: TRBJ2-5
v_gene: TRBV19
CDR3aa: CASSISSSMPAAETQYF
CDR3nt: TGTGCCAGTAGTATCTCCAGTTCGATGCCAGCAGCGGAGACCCAGTACTTC

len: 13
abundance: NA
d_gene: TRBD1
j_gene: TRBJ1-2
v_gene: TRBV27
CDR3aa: CASSKTGAGGYTF
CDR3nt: TGTGCCAGCAGTAAGACAGGGGCAGGTGGCTACACCTTC